This T cell receptor (beta chain) was profiled in a study of T cell responses to AZD1222 COVID-19 vaccine. In the case of this clone: Its antigen remains unknown.

Assay: immunoSEQ multiplex PCR; the TCRdb copy retains only in-frame clones and omits some. The table shows fewer than 110,000 clones, with around nine tenths occurring only once. V dropped 4 bases and J dropped 1 base, with 13 bases sitting between them. The CDR3 runs 15 residues. Germline V gene data show CDR1 as LNHDA and CDR2 as SQIVND (reference sequence). Points from the study as a whole: White British people made up most donors, females outnumbered males, and clonal diversity was possibly underestimated.

This rearrangement joins TRBV19 to TRBJ1-1, with D uncertain. This receptor was taken from an adult who received the AZD1222 COVID-19 vaccine. Sequenced material: peripheral blood, taken 28 days after the second AZD1222 dose. This chain's CDR3 is CASSTQGKGNTEAFF. For the CDR3, the DNA is TGTGCCAGTAGTACGCAAGGTAAGGGGAACACTGAAGCTTTCTTT.